Listed below are T cell receptor beta chains from one sample, sequenced in a study of blood T cell repertoires in COVID-19. The data were produced by immunoSEQ multiplex PCR, yet TCRdb's version contains in-frame clones alone and is incomplete. The table lists about 98,000 clones, around 90% of them singletons. Sequenced: peripheral blood. These receptors all come from a man aged 65 to 79 with acute or convalescent COVID-19. The conserved cysteine and the conserved F or W are not part of the CDR3 here. D genes are given only for firm matches.

cdr3_aa j_call v_call d_call
ASSERQGATDTQY TRBJ2-3 TRBV2 TRBD1
SASSAGTVNTEAF TRBJ1-1 TRBV20-1 .
ASSFGFGNSPLH TRBJ1-6 TRBV5-1 .
ASNKGQGWGTEAF TRBJ1-1 TRBV19 TRBD1
ASSIRQASSYNEQF TRBJ2-1 TRBV19 .
ASSITKAADNQPQH TRBJ1-5 TRBV19 .
ASSDSGDSQPQH TRBJ1-5 TRBV25-1 .
ASAGLAGPKVQY TRBJ2-5 TRBV10-2 TRBD2
ASSDPWTARGDTQY TRBJ2-3 TRBV6-1 .
ASSDSSNYGYT TRBJ1-2 TRBV28 .
ASSTGQVGAEAF TRBJ1-1 TRBV5-6 TRBD1
ASKWTSGDTGELF TRBJ2-2 TRBV6-5 TRBD2
ASSPTGLLDTQY TRBJ2-3 TRBV3-1/TRBV3-2 .
ASSEMTVNEKLF TRBJ1-4 TRBV6-1 .
ASSLVSGGNTIY TRBJ1-3 TRBV7-9 .
ASRVGTGDYQPQH TRBJ1-5 TRBV6-5 TRBD1
ASSPDLDRDLNEQF TRBJ2-1 TRBV5-1 TRBD1
ASSLNGGARGYT TRBJ1-2 TRBV27 .
ASSLGLGAYEQF TRBJ2-1 TRBV7-8 TRBD2
ASSQDGSGDTTDTQY TRBJ2-3 TRBV4-2 TRBD2